This T cell receptor (beta chain) is drawn from a study of Ad26.COV2.S vaccination and SARS-CoV-2 variants. Study-wide background: Ad26.COV2.S was injected intramuscularly once or twice, 56 days apart. Points from the study as a whole: Whether participants received vaccine or placebo, their non-spike TCR breadth was similar.

Details on this clone: Its antigen is unidentified.

Sample treatment: about 20 received Ad26.COV2.S at low or high dose, single or two shots; about five received placebo; per-sample allocation not given. Sampling was done on day 63 after the first vaccine or placebo injection. Participants' vaccine, an Ad26 vector, delivered Wuhan-strain SARS-CoV-2 spike. Trimming took 1 base from V and 0 from J, leaving 10 bases between them. Germline V gene sequence: CDR1 LNHDA, CDR2 SQIVND (reference sequence). This CDR3 region has 16 residues. Profiling relied on immunoSEQ multiplex PCR, and the TCRdb table lists in-frame clones only, not all of them. The table lists about 350,000 clones, approximately 86% of them singletons.

V is TRBV19 and J is TRBJ2-1; D possibly corresponds to TRBD2 (5 bases). The source is a person between 18 and 65 years old who received the Ad26.COV2.S COVID-19 vaccine or a placebo. The specimen was peripheral blood, collected in a trial of Ad26.COV2.S vaccine versus placebo. CDR3 protein: CASSIGDYGSYNEQFF. CDR3 bases: TGTGCCAGTAGTATAGGCGACTACGGCTCCTACAATGAGCAGTTCTTC.